The present TCR beta chain was sequenced within a study of CD8 T cells in Susac syndrome. Findings of the study overall: The study conceded that its TCR sequencing and HLA analysis involved relatively few individuals.

Comments on this clonotype: The antigen remains unidentified.

With random hexamers, about 0.45 to 1 ug RNA was reverse transcribed. An immunoSEQ multiplex PCR generated amplified TCR beta CDR3 products spanning 54 Vbeta and 13 Jbeta. TCRdb re-called the immunoSEQ multiplex PCR reads through MiXCR, storing one row per CDR3 protein. The table lists approximately 100,000 distinct CDR3 sequences, 92% of them singletons. TEMRA cells were FACS-enriched, and CD8+ and CD4+ T cells were isolated negatively. Germline loops: CDR1 SQVTM, CDR2 ANQGSEA. The V and J ends lost 4 bases and 4 bases, in that order; junction bases with no gene match: 7. This CDR3 is 14 amino acids long.

Source material: CD4+ T cells from PBMCs. This chain connects TRBV29-1 to TRBJ2-1; TRBD2 matches at 7 bases. This clonotype originated in a human donor in good health. CDR3 region: CSVVLAEMYNEQFF. The DNA for the CDR3 is TGCAGCGTTGTCCTAGCGGAAATGTACAATGAGCAGTTCTTC.